This TCR beta chain was sequenced in a study of CD8 T cells in ankylosing spondylitis. Broader study findings: Significantly higher representation of disease-linked clones was reported for matched ankylosing spondylitis synovial fluid. Blood of patients with ankylosing spondylitis appeared to be characterized by a TCR beta motif of 8 or 9 highly homologous variants. Peripheral blood held disease-linked clones only at relatively low frequency, and these were CD8+. In synovial fluid and blood from reactive arthritis, some motif variants were previously reported.

Germline V gene sequence: CDR1 DFQATT, CDR2 SNEGSKA (reference sequence). V was shortened by 3 bases and J by 8 bases, with 10 bases between the two germline ends. CDR3 length: 12 amino acids. Generation of TCR beta libraries employed quantitative 5'-RACE incorporating molecular barcodes. TCRdb reprocessed the 5' RACE reads via MiXCR and lists one record per CDR3 protein. The table shows 500,000 to 650,000 distinct CDR3 sequences, with about 5.4% occurring only once. At least ten counts were recorded for this clonotype. Its target is not known. The TCR originated in a male donor with ankylosing spondylitis. The rearrangement links TRBV20-1 to TRBJ1-4; D perhaps matches TRBD1 (5 bases). Sequencing was done on a sample of blood, either unsorted or a sorted T cell fraction (not recorded which). The CDR3, as DNA: TGCAGTGCTAGGAGACGGGGGGAAAAACTGTTTTTT. Residues: CSARRRGEKLFF.